This TCR beta chain was captured in a study of blood T cell repertoires in COVID-19. Study at large: Samples representing acute and convalescent COVID-19 were sourced from the United States, Italy and Spain. In each case, the material was cDNA or gDNA derived from T cells, B-cell-depleted T cells, or PBMCs.

Assay used: immunoSEQ multiplex PCR; TCRdb lists only in-frame clones, some missing. The repertoire consists of roughly 130,000 clones, with around 83% occurring once and the leading ten covering less than 20%. This CDR3 spans 15 amino acids. The V and J ends lost 2 bases and 2 bases respectively, with 12 bases between them. Germline CDR1 is MNHNS and CDR2 is SASEGT. What was sequenced was peripheral blood. The V gene is TRBV6-1, the J gene TRBJ1-1; D unresolved. The clonotype was recovered from a woman between 50 and 59 years old with acute or convalescent COVID-19. In DNA, the CDR3 is TGTGCCAGCAGTGAACTCGGGTCAGCTAACACTGAAGCTTTCTTT. Its translation is CASSELGSANTEAFF.